The rows below give T cell receptor beta chains drawn from one sample of a study of OX40 agonist ivuxolimab in advanced cancers. The data were produced by immunoSEQ multiplex PCR, yet TCRdb's version contains in-frame clones alone and is incomplete. The sample lists about 23,000 clones; 60% to 85% were seen once. Sequenced material: CD4+ or CD8+ T cells sorted from blood, taken in a trial of the OX40 agonist ivuxolimab. The receptors here all came from an adult with an advanced solid tumor such as melanoma, head and neck, liver or kidney cancer. The conserved cysteine and the conserved F or W are not part of the CDR3 here.

TRBV11-3,ASSLDQRGFQY
TRBV5-1,ASSLGTSGESSQETQY
TRBV27,ASSLSPDRWLNQPQH
TRBV4-3,ASSQDRGYSGNTDTQY
TRBV7-2,ASSLNIGGRETQY
TRBV5-4,ASSLGGGNQPQH
TRBV5-1,ASSLGRGVTGELF
TRBV28,ASSPPLAEDTQY
TRBV20-1,SSDSLYGYT
TRBV2,ASGGQVSYEQY
TRBV21-1,ASSRRRGATEAF
TRBV19,ASSIGAANYGYT
TRBV7-6,ASSLVLGQGDYEQY
TRBV6-6,ASSYSRAGERDTQY
TRBV2,ASSEGLAGAKNIQY
TRBV5-4,ASSRQGADEQY
TRBV9,ASSGGLAGGRETQY
TRBV12-2,ASRFPTEPYEQY
TRBV6-5,ASSYSRGVGGNTIY
TRBV4-2,ASSQDSGAADTQY
TRBV6-1,ASLGQLYNEQF
TRBV28,ASSRPNTDTQY
TRBV27,ASSLLALNTGELF
TRBV7-2,ASSLRVGTGELF
TRBV7-9,ASSLGGTGNQPQH
TRBV5-5,ASSFQGVSYEQY
TRBV7-6,ASSFMEAF
TRBV9,ASSYRDGYGYT
TRBV6-5,ATKTGRNYGYT
TRBV5-1,ASSRNRGKNTEAF
TRBV28,ASSPAGGNQPQH
TRBV6-1,ASGTGWTEAF
TRBV5-1,ASSHTGGNQPQH
TRBV10-3,AISESSRQETQY
TRBV28,ASSLISGGAYEQY
TRBV28,ASTRGDRVVYEQY
TRBV5-1,ASSPRRGGMMNNEQF
TRBV29-1,SVQGGTGEKESSGANVLT
TRBV2,ASRRHGGVLSRTEAF
TRBV6-1,ASRDDRGQDTIY
TRBV5-1,ASSLAGTGEETQY
TRBV20-1,SANPDTQY
TRBV11-3,ASSVPGLAGGPDTGELF
TRBV6-5,ASSYVGRAF
TRBV13,ASSPTSGGYNEQF